The clone carrying this T cell receptor (beta chain) was observed many times. Its antigen is unknown. This CDR3 region has 16 residues. V was clipped by 6 bases and J by 8 bases; unmatched bases: 9. These data come from a study of T cells in Graves' hyperthyroidism and ophthalmopathy. Study-level results: Among clonotypes expanded in thyroid above 0.001, most were also found in blood. Stable hyperthyroidism was separated from ophthalmopathy by a model based on 13 V-J features. Ophthalmopathy was identified by the model a median approximately 6.4 months ahead of onset.

Researchers amplified the TCR beta CDR3 regions from RNA transcripts. The HTBI primer set drove a first-round RT-PCR of the TCR CDR3. From the multiplex PCR reads, TCRdb called clonotypes with MiXCR, one entry per CDR3 protein. The data hold fewer than 350,000 distinct CDR3 sequences, with roughly 18% observed a single time. The gene calls are TRBV12-3 or TRBV12-4 and TRBJ2-3, with TRBD2 matching 15 bases. What was sequenced was blood. This sequence was found in a man in his fifties or sixties with Graves' ophthalmopathy. CDR3 in amino acids: CASRPGLAGGGRTQYF. DNA of the CDR3: TGTGCCAGCAGGCCAGGACTAGCGGGAGGGGGGCGTACGCAGTATTTT.